The T cell receptor beta chain described here comes from a study of blood T cell repertoires in COVID-19. TCRdb's copy holds only in-frame clones and misses some; the assay was immunoSEQ multiplex PCR. The sample records 130,000 to 150,000 clones, around 80% being singletons. From germline, CDR1 is DFQATT and CDR2 SNEGSKA (reference sequence). The V end was cut by 3 bases, the J end by 6 bases, with 11 bases between. The CDR3 has 12 amino acids. This sequence joins TRBV20-1 and TRBJ1-1; perhaps TRBD1 as D (6 bases). The receptor was derived from a woman aged 45-59 years with acute or convalescent COVID-19. The sequenced material came from peripheral blood. This CDR3 is CSASFAGAEAFF. Written as DNA, the CDR3 is TGCAGTGCTAGTTTTGCAGGGGCTGAAGCTTTCTTT.